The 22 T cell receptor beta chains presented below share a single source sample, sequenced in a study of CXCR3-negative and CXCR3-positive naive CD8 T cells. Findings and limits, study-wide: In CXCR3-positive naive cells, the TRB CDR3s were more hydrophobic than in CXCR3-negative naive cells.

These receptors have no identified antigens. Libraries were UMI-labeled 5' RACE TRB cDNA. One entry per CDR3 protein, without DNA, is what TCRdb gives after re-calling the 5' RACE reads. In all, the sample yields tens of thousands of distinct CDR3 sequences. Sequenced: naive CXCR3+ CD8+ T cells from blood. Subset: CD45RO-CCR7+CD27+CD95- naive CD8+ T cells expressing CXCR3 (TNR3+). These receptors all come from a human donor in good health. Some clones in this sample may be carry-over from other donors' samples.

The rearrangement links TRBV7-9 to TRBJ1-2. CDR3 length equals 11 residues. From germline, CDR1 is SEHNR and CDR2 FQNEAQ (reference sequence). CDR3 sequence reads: CASSSQGGYTF.

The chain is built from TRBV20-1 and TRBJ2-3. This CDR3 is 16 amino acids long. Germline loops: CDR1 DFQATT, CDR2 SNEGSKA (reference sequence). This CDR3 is CSARDRERVSTDTQYF.

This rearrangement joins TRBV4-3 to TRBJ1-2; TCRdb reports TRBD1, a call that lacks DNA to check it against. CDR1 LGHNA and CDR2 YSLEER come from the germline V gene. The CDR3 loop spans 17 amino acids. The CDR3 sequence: CASSQERQGSYFYGYTF.

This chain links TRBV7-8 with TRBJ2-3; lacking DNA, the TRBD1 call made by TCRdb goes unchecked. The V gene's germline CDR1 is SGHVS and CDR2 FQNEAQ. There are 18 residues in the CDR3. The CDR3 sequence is CASSHPARMVREPDTQYF.

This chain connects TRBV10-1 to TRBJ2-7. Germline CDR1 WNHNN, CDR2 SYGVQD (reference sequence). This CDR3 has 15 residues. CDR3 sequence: CASSELSGTWGEQYF.

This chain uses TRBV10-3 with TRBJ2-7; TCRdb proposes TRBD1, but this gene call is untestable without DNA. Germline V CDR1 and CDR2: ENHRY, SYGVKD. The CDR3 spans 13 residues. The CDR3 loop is CAIGQGNSYEQYF.

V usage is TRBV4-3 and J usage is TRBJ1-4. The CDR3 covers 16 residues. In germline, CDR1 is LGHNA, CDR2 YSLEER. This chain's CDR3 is CASSQVAGQSNEKLFF.

The chain's CDR3 is CASSSGSSNQPQHF. The chain links TRBV7-9 to TRBJ1-5. Per the germline V gene, CDR1 is SEHNR and CDR2 is FQNEAQ (reference sequence). There are 14 residues in the CDR3.

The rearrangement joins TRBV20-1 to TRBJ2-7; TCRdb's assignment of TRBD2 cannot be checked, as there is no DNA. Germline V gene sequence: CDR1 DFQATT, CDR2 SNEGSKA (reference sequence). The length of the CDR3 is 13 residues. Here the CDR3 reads CSARDKRSNGQYF.

CDR3: CASSYSHILSSEQYF. The chain links TRBV6-5 to TRBJ2-7. CDR3 length: 15 residues. Germline V gene sequence: CDR1 MNHEY, CDR2 SVGAGI.

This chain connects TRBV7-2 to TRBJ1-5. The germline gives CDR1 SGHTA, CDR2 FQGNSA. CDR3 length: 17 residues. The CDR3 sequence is CASSLSMIGEGSQPQHF.

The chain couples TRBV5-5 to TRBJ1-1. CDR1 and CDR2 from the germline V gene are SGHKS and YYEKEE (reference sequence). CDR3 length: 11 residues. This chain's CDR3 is CASSIEFEAFF.

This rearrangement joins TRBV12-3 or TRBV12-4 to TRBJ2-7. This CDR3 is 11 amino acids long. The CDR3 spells CASSLFYEQYF.

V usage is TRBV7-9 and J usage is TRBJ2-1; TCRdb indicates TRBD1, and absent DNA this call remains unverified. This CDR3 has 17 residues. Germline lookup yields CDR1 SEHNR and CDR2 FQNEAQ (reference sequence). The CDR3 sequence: CASSPYPVVHSYNEQFF.

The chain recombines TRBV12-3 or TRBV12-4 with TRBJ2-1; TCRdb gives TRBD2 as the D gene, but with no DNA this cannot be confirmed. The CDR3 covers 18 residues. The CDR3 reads CASRKSGTSGLGDNEQFF.

CDR3 protein: CASSYSALTGSSGNTIYF. V is TRBV6-5 and J is TRBJ1-3; TCRdb lists TRBD1, though no DNA is available to test this call. CDR3 length: 18 residues. CDR1 MNHEY and CDR2 SVGAGI come from the germline V gene.

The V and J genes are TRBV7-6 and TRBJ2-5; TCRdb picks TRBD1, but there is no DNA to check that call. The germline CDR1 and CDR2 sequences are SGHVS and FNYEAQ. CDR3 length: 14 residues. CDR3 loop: CASSLTGREEAQYF.

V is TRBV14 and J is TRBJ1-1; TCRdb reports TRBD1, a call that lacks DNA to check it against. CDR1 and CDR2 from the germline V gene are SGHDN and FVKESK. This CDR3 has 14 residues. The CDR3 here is CASRLGAGITEAFF. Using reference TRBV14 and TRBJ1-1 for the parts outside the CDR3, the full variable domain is EAGVTQFPSHSVIEKGQTVTLRCDPISGHDNLYWYRRVMGKEIKFLLHFVKESKQDESGMPNNRFLAERTGGTYSTLKVQPAELEDSGVYFCASRLGAGITEAFFGQGTRLTVV.

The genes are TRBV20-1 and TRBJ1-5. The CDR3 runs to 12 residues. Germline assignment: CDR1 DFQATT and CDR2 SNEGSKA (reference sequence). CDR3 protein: CSARTGNQPQHF.

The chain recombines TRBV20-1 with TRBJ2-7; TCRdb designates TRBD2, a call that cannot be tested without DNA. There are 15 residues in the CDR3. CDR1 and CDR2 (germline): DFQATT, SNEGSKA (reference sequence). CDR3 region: CSASPMLAGEGEQYF.

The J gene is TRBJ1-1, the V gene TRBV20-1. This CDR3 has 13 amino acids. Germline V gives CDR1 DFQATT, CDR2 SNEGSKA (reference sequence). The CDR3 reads CSGRERGHTEAFF.

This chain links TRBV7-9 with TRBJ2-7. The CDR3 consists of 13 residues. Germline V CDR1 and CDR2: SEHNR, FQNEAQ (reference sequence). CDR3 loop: CASSQGGAYEQYF.